The 29 T cell receptor beta chains reported below all come from one sample, sequenced in a study of response to subunit inactivated influenza vaccine. In TCRdb, the RT-PCR reads were re-called with MiXCR into one record per CDR3 protein. The table has 500,000 or so distinct CDR3 sequences, about 17% seen once. Specimen: CD4+ T cells sorted from PBMCs, collected about 23 months after vaccination. Source of these receptors: a man aged 45 to 75 who received an inactivated influenza vaccine.

The chain has TRBV18 and TRBJ2-7; D uncertain. V was shortened by 2 bases and J by 7 bases, with 12 bases between the two germline ends. There are 13 residues in the CDR3. Germline lookup yields CDR1 KGHSH and CDR2 LQKENI. The CDR3 DNA follows: TGTGCCAGCTCACCAGGGGTCGAAGAAGAGCAGTACTTC. Translation: CASSPGVEEEQYF.

This chain uses TRBV27 with TRBJ1-3; 10 bases map to TRBD1. Germline lookup yields CDR1 MNHEY and CDR2 SMNVEV (reference sequence). V lost 3 bases and J lost 3; bases outside the gene matches: 2. The CDR3 contains 15 residues. The CDR3 region is CASSLTGGFGNTIYF. CDR3 DNA: TGTGCCAGCAGTTTGACAGGGGGCTTTGGAAACACCATATATTTT.

The chain couples TRBV28 to TRBJ2-7; D is ambiguous. The CDR3 has 15 residues. The germline V gene has CDR1 MDHEN and CDR2 SYDVKM. V was trimmed by 2 bases and J by 2 bases, leaving 13 bases between them. The CDR3 DNA sequence: TGTGCCAGCAGTTTAACTTCACGTCCCCCCTACGAGCAGTACTTC. Protein sequence: CASSLTSRPPYEQYF.

This clonotype was found a few times. This chain links TRBV6-5 with TRBJ1-2; D uncertain. The CDR3 loop spans 15 amino acids. Deletions cut 0 bases from V and 6 bases from J, with 14 bases between. Germline V gene lookup returns CDR1 MNHEY and CDR2 SVGAGI. The CDR3 region is CASSYSSGSSNGYTF. CDR3 nucleotides: TGTGCCAGCAGTTACTCGAGCGGAAGTTCTAATGGCTACACCTTC.

This clonotype was seen more than once but under ten times. The V gene is TRBV4-3, the J gene TRBJ1-4; D not resolved. The ends were cut back, 0 bases at V and 5 bases at J, with 13 bases in the middle. CDR1 LGHNA and CDR2 YSLEER come from the germline V gene. The CDR3 runs 16 residues. CDR3 sequence reads: CASSQDFNSRNEKLFF. The CDR3 DNA is TGCGCCAGCAGCCAAGATTTTAACAGCCGGAATGAAAAACTGTTTTTT.

This clonotype has just one count. The germline gene is not matched at one end of the junction; a read error may be the cause. The chain uses TRBV5-1 and TRBJ2-3, with 7 bases identical to TRBD2. Germline CDR1 SGHRS, CDR2 YFSETQ. The CDR3 loop spans 15 amino acids. CDR3 sequence reads: CASILGGVGTDTQYF. CDR3 nucleotide sequence: TGCGCCAGCATCTTGGGGGGGGTCGGCACAGATACGCAGTATTTT.

This clonotype has just a few counts. The chain has TRBV5-1 and TRBJ1-2; 9 bases match TRBD1. CDR1 is SGHRS and CDR2 is YFSETQ in the germline V gene. V was clipped by 0 bases and J by 4 bases; unmatched bases: 4. There are 15 residues in the CDR3. The CDR3 spells CASSLEADRGYGYTF. The CDR3 region has the DNA TGCGCCAGCAGCTTGGAGGCGGACAGGGGCTATGGCTACACCTTC.

The V and J genes are TRBV7-2 and TRBJ2-1; 8 nucleotides match TRBD2. Trimming removed 3 bases from V and 3 bases from J; junction bases left unmatched: 4. The CDR3 extends over 15 amino acids. Per germline, CDR1 SGHTA and CDR2 FQGNSA. The CDR3 sequence is CASSFSGAGYNEQFF. In DNA, the CDR3 is TGTGCCAGCAGCTTTAGCGGGGCAGGCTACAATGAGCAGTTCTTC.

This clonotype came up a few times. V and J are TRBV20-1 and TRBJ1-4; D gene uncertain. The length of the CDR3 is 11 residues. V gave up 2 bases and J gave up 11 bases, with 9 bases separating them. Germline V gene lookup returns CDR1 DFQATT and CDR2 SNEGSKA (reference sequence). The CDR3 here is CSARYGSKLFF. In DNA form, the CDR3 reads TGCAGTGCTAGATACGGGTCGAAACTGTTTTTT.

Ten or more counts support this clonotype. The V gene is TRBV20-1, the J gene TRBJ1-4; D perhaps matches TRBD1 (5 bases). This CDR3 contains 17 residues. Per germline, CDR1 DFQATT and CDR2 SNEGSKA (reference sequence). V lost 0 bases and J lost 8, with 22 bases in between. DNA for the CDR3: TGCAGTGCTAGAGATCCCCTCGAGGCACAGGCTCAGGAAAAACTGTTTTTT. It specifies CSARDPLEAQAQEKLFF.

The chain is built from TRBV5-1 and TRBJ2-7; D may correspond to TRBD1 or TRBD2 (6 bases each). CDR1 is SGHRS and CDR2 is YFSETQ in the germline V gene. The CDR3 contains 14 residues. The V gene lost 4 bases and the J gene lost 1 base, with 12 bases spanning the gap. The CDR3 DNA reads as TGCGCCAGCAGCCAGGAGGGACATTCCTACGAGCAGTACTTC. This sequence encodes CASSQEGHSYEQYF.

This clonotype was seen more than once but under ten times. The chain employs TRBV6-1 and TRBJ2-6; 10 positions agree with TRBD2. V lost 6 bases to trimming and J lost 0 bases; unmatched junction nucleotides: 8. This CDR3 contains 18 residues. Germline values: CDR1 MNHNS, CDR2 SASEGT. DNA for the CDR3: TGTGCCAGCAGGGGTAGCGGGGGGTCTCCCTCTGGGGCCAACGTCCTGACTTTC. This codes for CASRGSGGSPSGANVLTF.

This clonotype was observed a single time. The chain employs TRBV7-9 and TRBJ2-5; D ambiguous. V was pared by 5 bases and J by 0 bases, with 13 bases between. This CDR3 region has 15 residues. Germline CDR1 reads SEHNR; CDR2 reads FQNEAQ (reference sequence). CDR3 residues: CASSQAGSYQETQYF. DNA for the CDR3: TGTGCCAGCAGCCAAGCCGGGTCCTACCAAGAGACCCAGTACTTC.

This sequence joins TRBV6-1 and TRBJ2-3; D is uncertain. V was clipped by 7 bases and J by 3 bases, with 14 bases between them. There are 14 residues in the CDR3. Germline CDR1 reads MNHNS; CDR2 reads SASEGT. Here the CDR3 reads CASKKGRHTDTQYF. CDR3 nucleotide sequence: TGTGCCAGCAAAAAGGGCAGGCATACAGATACGCAGTATTTT.

This clonotype was observed a few times. The chain joins TRBV29-1 to TRBJ2-5; the match to TRBD2 covers 9 bases. This CDR3 has 12 amino acids. V gave up 7 bases and J gave up 4 bases; unmatched junction bases: 4. CDR1 SQVTM and CDR2 ANQGSEA come from the germline V gene. The CDR3 here is CSEGGGGETQYF. For the CDR3, the DNA is TGCAGCGAGGGCGGGGGGGGAGAGACCCAGTACTTC. Combining the CDR3 with reference TRBV29-1 and TRBJ2-5 gives the whole variable domain SAVISQKPSRDICQRGTSLTIQCQVDSQVTMMFWYRQQPGQSLTLIATANQGSEATYESGFVIDKFPISRPNLTFSTLTVSNMSPEDSSIYLCSEGGGGETQYFGPGTRLLVL.

This clonotype was counted only a few times. The chain is built from TRBV20-1 and TRBJ2-2, with TRBD2 matching over 8 bases. The CDR3 contains 15 residues. CDR1 and CDR2 from the germline V gene are DFQATT and SNEGSKA (reference sequence). J was trimmed by 6 bases and V by 6 bases; bases with no gene match: 12. For the CDR3, the DNA is TGCAGTGCCACCCGAGGGAGCGGGAGCTCCGGGGAGCTGTTTTTT. Its translation: CSATRGSGSSGELFF.

This clonotype was found a few times. The chain couples TRBV29-1 to TRBJ2-1, with D perhaps matching TRBD1 or TRBD2 (5 bases each). The CDR3 runs 14 residues. The V gene lost 7 bases and the J gene lost 6 bases, with 19 bases spanning the gap. Germline loops: CDR1 SQVTM, CDR2 ANQGSEA. This CDR3 reads CSAGPRLASNEQFF. The DNA of the CDR3 is TGCAGCGCGGGACCACGATTAGCTTCCAATGAGCAGTTCTTC.

The sample holds a few counts of this clonotype. The rearrangement uses TRBV7-9 and TRBJ2-7; D may be TRBD2 (6 bases). Trimming left V 5 bases short and J 0 bases short, with 11 bases between. This CDR3 spans 14 amino acids. The V gene's germline CDR1 is SEHNR and CDR2 FQNEAQ (reference sequence). Here the CDR3 reads CASSRAGLSYEQYF. The CDR3 region has the DNA TGTGCCAGCAGCCGAGCGGGTCTCTCCTACGAGCAGTACTTC. Filled out from reference TRBV7-9 and TRBJ2-7, the complete variable domain reads DTGVSQNPRHKITKRGQNVTFRCDPISEHNRLYWYRQTLGQGPEFLTYFQNEAQLEKSRLLSDRFSAERPKGSFSTLEIQRTEQGDSAMYLCASSRAGLSYEQYFGPGTRLTVT.

The J gene is TRBJ2-1, the V gene TRBV20-1; D remains unclear. Germline CDR1 DFQATT, CDR2 SNEGSKA (reference sequence). The V and J ends lost 5 bases and 3 bases respectively, with 14 bases between them. CDR3 size: 14 residues. This chain's CDR3 is CSAVHVVIYNEQFF. The CDR3 nucleotides read TGCAGTGCTGTACATGTTGTTATCTACAATGAGCAGTTCTTC.

Only a few counts were recorded for this clonotype. V usage is TRBV10-3 and J usage is TRBJ2-7; TRBD2 is a possible D gene (5 bases). The CDR3 has 12 residues. From germline, CDR1 is ENHRY and CDR2 SYGVKD. With 6 bases removed from V and 5 bases from J, the gap between germline ends came to 11 bases. CDR3 DNA: TGTGCCATCAGCCTGAGAGCGGACGAGCAGTACTTC. It yields the protein CAISLRADEQYF.

This clonotype was seen more than once but under ten times. The chain uses TRBV11-2 and TRBJ2-7, with 9 bases identical to TRBD1. V lost 8 bases to trimming and J lost 3 bases; unmatched junction nucleotides: 8. CDR3 length equals 14 residues. Per the germline V gene, CDR1 is SGHAT and CDR2 is FQNNGV. CDR3 loop: CASSGQGTRYEQYF. The CDR3 bases are TGTGCCAGCTCTGGACAGGGGACACGCTACGAGCAGTACTTC. The whole variable domain, remainder taken from reference TRBV11-2 and TRBJ2-7, is EAGVAQSPRYKIIEKRQSVAFWCNPISGHATLYWYQQILGQGPKLLIQFQNNGVVDDSQLPKDRFSAERLKGVDSTLKIQPAKLEDSAVYLCASSGQGTRYEQYFGPGTRLTVT.

The chain uses TRBV7-8 and TRBJ2-3; no firm D call. Germline loops: CDR1 SGHVS, CDR2 FQNEAQ. Trimming left V 2 bases short and J 4 bases short, with 7 bases between. The CDR3 is 13 amino acids. The CDR3 DNA follows: TGTGCCAGCAGCTTAATTGGGGCAGATACGCAGTATTTT. This sequence encodes CASSLIGADTQYF.

This chain links TRBV3-1 with TRBJ1-1, with a possible D match to TRBD1 (5 bases). CDR3 length: 13 amino acids. CDR1 and CDR2 (germline): LGHDT, YNNKEL (reference sequence). Deletions cut 3 bases from V and 6 bases from J, with 11 bases between. DNA for the CDR3: TGTGCCAGCAGCCACACAGGCCCTTCTGAAGCTTTCTTT. This translates into CASSHTGPSEAFF.

V and J are TRBV12-3 or TRBV12-4 and TRBJ2-1, with D perhaps matching TRBD2 (6 bases). This CDR3 has 15 amino acids. The V end was cut by 2 bases, the J end by 6 bases, with 14 bases between. For the CDR3, the DNA is TGTGCCAGCAGTTTATCCGGGAGACACTTCAATGAGCAGTTCTTC. Translation gives CASSLSGRHFNEQFF.

This clonotype was observed a few times. This rearrangement joins TRBV20-1 to TRBJ2-3, with a weak D call TRBD2 (6 bases). Deletions cut 1 base from V and 0 bases from J, with 11 bases between. In germline, CDR1 is DFQATT, CDR2 SNEGSKA (reference sequence). CDR3 size: 15 residues. The CDR3 DNA reads as TGCAGTGCTAGAGTTACGGGGACTAGCACAGATACGCAGTATTTT. It yields the protein CSARVTGTSTDTQYF.

This clonotype showed up just a few times. The V and J genes are TRBV5-1 and TRBJ2-1; no clear D. The V and J ends lost 0 bases and 2 bases respectively, with 9 bases between them. This CDR3 is 15 amino acids long. Germline loops: CDR1 SGHRS, CDR2 YFSETQ. CDR3 sequence reads: CASSLALATYNEQFF. The CDR3, as DNA: TGCGCCAGCAGCTTGGCCCTGGCGACCTACAATGAGCAGTTCTTC.

V is TRBV20-1 and J is TRBJ1-2; D is uncertain. The CDR3 is made up of 10 amino acids. Germline V lookup: CDR1 DFQATT, CDR2 SNEGSKA (reference sequence). V lost 6 bases and J lost 4, with 6 bases in between. In DNA, the CDR3 is TGCAGTGCGGCCGCCTATGGCTACACCTTC. Protein product: CSAAAYGYTF.

This clonotype was observed a few times. The V call is TRBV29-1, the J call TRBJ1-5, with 7 bases fitting TRBD1. J gave up 4 bases and V 7 bases, and 7 bases lay outside the gene matches. The CDR3 is 13 residues long. Per the germline V gene, CDR1 is SQVTM and CDR2 is ANQGSEA. The DNA for the CDR3 is TGCAGCGCCCAGACAGGGCGAAATCAGCCCCAGCATTTT. This translates into CSAQTGRNQPQHF.

There are a few counts of this clonotype. This chain uses TRBV20-1 with TRBJ1-6, with 7 nucleotides matching TRBD1. CDR1 is DFQATT, CDR2 SNEGSKA, per germline (reference sequence). Trimming removed 6 bases from V and 5 bases from J; junction bases left unmatched: 7. The CDR3 length is 14 residues. CDR3 bases: TGCAGTGCGCAGGGACAGAAGGATAATTCACCCCTCCACTTT. Protein sequence: CSAQGQKDNSPLHF.